A selection of T cell receptor beta chains follows, all from one sample in a study of beta chain features in type 1 diabetes. Measured with immunoSEQ multiplex PCR; TCRdb has only the in-frame clones, and not every one. In the table there are about 150,000 clones, 11% of which are singletons. Sequenced material: central memory CD4+ T cells from blood. The receptors shown here come from a man aged 18 to 30 in good health. The CDR3 runs from the conserved cysteine through the conserved F or W. The D gene is left open where the match is weak. Some rows have no size entry. The others give once, few or many, or a class for an expanded clone.

-	TRBJ1-1	-	TRBV5-6	13	TGTGCCAGCAGCTTTGTCGGGACATCTGAAGCTTTCTTT	CASSFVGTSEAFF
-	TRBJ2-6	TRBD2	TRBV10-3	17	TGTGCCATCCCCGCGGGAGTCACTCTGGCTGGGGCCAACGTCCTGACTTTC	CAIPAGVTLAGANVLTF
-	TRBJ2-7	TRBD1	TRBV9	14	TGTGCCAGCAGCGTGGGGGACAGGGCCTACGAGCAGTACTTC	CASSVGDRAYEQYF
few	TRBJ1-4	-	TRBV7-8	13	TGTGCCAGCAGCTCTACAGGGTTTGAAAAACTGTTTTTT	CASSSTGFEKLFF
-	TRBJ2-5	TRBD1	TRBV7-2	14	TGTGCCAGCAGCAGGGACAGGGGCCAAGAGACCCAGTACTTC	CASSRDRGQETQYF
-	TRBJ2-3	TRBD1	TRBV18	16	TGTGCCAGCTCGCAACAGGGGGCAGCACGGGCAGATACGCAGTATTTT	CASSQQGAARADTQYF
-	TRBJ1-5	-	TRBV15	15	TGTGCCACCAGCAGAGACAAGGGCACCAATCAGCCCCAGCATTTT	CATSRDKGTNQPQHF
-	TRBJ2-4	-	TRBV5-1	16	TGCGCCAGCAGCTTGATGGGAACAGTAGCCAAAAACATTCAGTACTTC	CASSLMGTVAKNIQYF
-	TRBJ2-2	-	TRBV4-3	15	TGCGCCAGCAGCCAAGAGTATCCTTCCGCCGGGGAGCTGTTTTTT	CASSQEYPSAGELFF
-	TRBJ2-6	-	TRBV4-1	15	TGCGCCAGCAGCCAAGTAACAGCTGGGGCCAACGTCCTGACTTTC	CASSQVTAGANVLTF
many	TRBJ2-1	-	TRBV5-4	14	TGTGCCAGCGGTCGTACAGGGCCTACCAATGAGCAGTTCTTC	CASGRTGPTNEQFF
few	TRBJ2-7	-	TRBV5-1	15	TGCGCCAGCAGCAGGGGAGAGGGGTGGACCTACGAGCAGTACTTC	CASSRGEGWTYEQYF
once	TRBJ1-5	-	TRBV7-2	12	TGTGCCAGCAGCTTACGGGATCAGCCCCAGCATTTT	CASSLRDQPQHF
-	TRBJ2-1	-	TRBV4-2	16	TGTGCCAGCAGCCAAGATATACATAGCCGGGACAATGAGCAGTTCTTC	CASSQDIHSRDNEQFF
-	TRBJ2-6	-	TRBV28	15	TGTGCCAGCAGTGCAGGCCTCTCTGGGGCCAACGTCCTGACTTTC	CASSAGLSGANVLTF
many	TRBJ1-2	-	TRBV25-1	16	TGTGCCAGCAGTGGTCCTAGGGCAGGGATAAACTATGGCTACACCTTC	CASSGPRAGINYGYTF
few	TRBJ2-7	-	TRBV28	15	TGTGCCAGCAGTGCCCGGGGGACAGCGCATTACGAGCAGTACTTC	CASSARGTAHYEQYF
-	TRBJ2-1	-	TRBV7-8	12	TGTGCCAGCAGCTTGGGAACGGGCGAGCAGTTCTTC	CASSLGTGEQFF
many	TRBJ2-4	-	TRBV14	15	TGTGCCAGCAGCCATTACCGCGGCAGGGCGGACATTCAGTACTTC	CASSHYRGRADIQYF
many	TRBJ1-6	-	TRBV7-9	14	TGTGCCAGCACCACCGGGAGGGGACGTTCACCCCTCCACTTT	CASTTGRGRSPLHF
few	TRBJ2-3	-	TRBV11-2	15	TGTGCCAGCAGCTTAGATCTGGACAGATCAGATACGCAGTATTTT	CASSLDLDRSDTQYF
-	TRBJ2-5	-	TRBV7-9	14	TGTGCCAGCAGGGGAATACAGGGAGCGGAGACCCAGTACTTC	CASRGIQGAETQYF
few	TRBJ2-1	-	TRBV7-9	15	TGTGCCAGCAGCTTAGCGCGGGGGCTGCGGGATGAGCAGTTCTTC	CASSLARGLRDEQFF
few	TRBJ2-7	-	TRBV5-4	17	TGTGCCAGCAGCCCACCCGGGGGTCGAGGGCCGTCCTACGAGCAGTACTTC	CASSPPGGRGPSYEQYF
-	TRBJ1-4	-	TRBV30	16	TGTGCCTGGCGATCCCGTGGGTTGGCGTGGGGAGAAAAACTGTTTTTT	CAWRSRGLAWGEKLFF
few	TRBJ2-1	-	TRBV5-1	14	TGCGCCAGCAGCTTGGCGGGAGCGCGCAATGAGCAGTTCTTC	CASSLAGARNEQFF
few	TRBJ1-2	-	TRBV9	12	TGTGCCAGCAGCGTAGGCACAGAAGGCTACACCTTC	CASSVGTEGYTF
-	TRBJ2-5	TRBD2	TRBV7-2	14	TGTGCCAGCAGGCAGCGGGAGTACATGGAGACCCAGTACTTC	CASRQREYMETQYF
-	TRBJ2-2	-	TRBV6-6	13	TGTGCCAGCAGATACAGGGATAACGGGGAGCTGTTTTTT	CASRYRDNGELFF
few	TRBJ2-5	-	TRBV6-5	15	TGTGCCAGCAGTTACTCTGGCGCAGCCCAAGAGACCCAGTACTTC	CASSYSGAAQETQYF
-	TRBJ1-2	-	TRBV15	14	TGTGCCACCAGCAGAGAAAGGGGGTTGAAGGTCTACACCTTC	CATSRERGLKVYTF
few	TRBJ2-7	TRBD1	TRBV5-4	13	TGTGCCAGCAGCCGGGACAGGGCCTACGAGCAGTACTTC	CASSRDRAYEQYF
-	TRBJ1-1	-	TRBV29-1	11	TGCAGCGTTTGGGTGTACACTGAAGCTTTCTTT	CSVWVYTEAFF
-	TRBJ1-6	TRBD1	TRBV5-1	16	TGCGCCAGCAGCCCCACCACCGGGACAGGGGGATCACCCCTCCACTTT	CASSPTTGTGGSPLHF
few	TRBJ2-5	-	TRBV6-5	11	TGTGCCAGACCAGGGCAAGAGACCCAGTACTTC	CARPGQETQYF
-	TRBJ2-4	TRBD1	TRBV29-1	16	TGCAGCGTTGAAGGGACAGGCCTCCTAGCCAAAAACATTCAGTACTTC	CSVEGTGLLAKNIQYF
few	TRBJ1-2	-	TRBV28	11	TGTGCCAGCAGTTTATTTCGGGGCTACACCTTC	CASSLFRGYTF
-	TRBJ1-1	-	TRBV19	13	TGTGCCAGTAGTCGGACGGGGAACACTGAAGCTTTCTTT	CASSRTGNTEAFF
few	TRBJ2-1	TRBD2	TRBV4-1	15	TGCGCCAGCAGCCAAGGCGGGAGGACCAACAATGAGCAGTTCTTC	CASSQGGRTNNEQFF
-	TRBJ2-1	TRBD1	TRBV18	16	TGTGCCAGCTCACCTCGAGGACAGGGGCCGAACAATGAGCAGTTCTTC	CASSPRGQGPNNEQFF
-	TRBJ1-1	-	TRBV7-9	11	TGTGCCAGCGAAAGGCTAATTGAAGCTTTCTTT	CASERLIEAFF
-	TRBJ2-7	TRBD1	TRBV6-1	15	TGTGCCAGCAGTGAAGGAGGGACAGGGGTCTACGAGCAGTACTTC	CASSEGGTGVYEQYF
few	TRBJ2-2	TRBD1	TRBV4-3	18	TGCGCCAGCAGCCAAGATCGGACAGGGGGCTCGGACACCGGGGAGCTGTTTTTT	CASSQDRTGGSDTGELFF
few	TRBJ2-6	-	TRBV5-4	17	TGTGCCAGCAGCCAAGGGAGCGACCCCTGGGGGGCCAACGTCCTGACTTTC	CASSQGSDPWGANVLTF
-	TRBJ2-3	TRBD2	TRBV4-2	16	TGTGCCAGCAGCCCCCTCGTCGGGGGGGCCAAGGATACGCAGTATTTT	CASSPLVGGAKDTQYF
few	TRBJ1-2	-	TRBV7-2	15	TGTGCCAGCAACAGAAACCCCCGCCACAACTATGGCTACACCTTC	CASNRNPRHNYGYTF
-	TRBJ2-1	-	TRBV21-1	17	TGTGCCAGCAGCAAACATTCCGGGACAGGGGGCTACCATGAGCAGTTCTTC	CASSKHSGTGGYHEQFF
few	TRBJ1-2	-	TRBV7-8	15	TGTGCCAGCAGCGCCACAACAGGGTTGGGCTATGGCTACACCTTC	CASSATTGLGYGYTF
-	TRBJ2-1	-	TRBV4-2	13	TGTGCCAGCAGCCACCCCTCCTACAATGAGCAGTTCTTC	CASSHPSYNEQFF